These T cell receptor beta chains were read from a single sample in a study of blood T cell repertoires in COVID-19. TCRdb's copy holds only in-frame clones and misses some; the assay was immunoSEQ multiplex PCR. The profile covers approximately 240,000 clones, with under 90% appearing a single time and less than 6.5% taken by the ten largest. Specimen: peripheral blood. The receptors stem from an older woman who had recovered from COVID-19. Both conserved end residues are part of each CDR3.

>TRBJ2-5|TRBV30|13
CAWRASGGKTQYF
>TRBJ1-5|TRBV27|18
CASSDLMGQTYSNQPQHF
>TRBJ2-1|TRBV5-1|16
CASSLEASGLGNEQFF
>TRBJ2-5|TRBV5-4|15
CASSRTGTGEETQYF
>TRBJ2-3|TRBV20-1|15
CSASTSGGFTDTQYF
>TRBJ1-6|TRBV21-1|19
CASSNHNGTPVGNNSPLHF
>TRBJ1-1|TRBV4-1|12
CASSHVNDEAFF
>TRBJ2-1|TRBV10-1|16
CASSEMVAGGANEQFF
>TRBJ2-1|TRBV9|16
CASSENRGWGYNEQFF
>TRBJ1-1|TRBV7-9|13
CASSVQGRTEAFF
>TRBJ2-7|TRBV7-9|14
CASSLDRGPAEQYF
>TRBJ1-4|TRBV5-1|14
CASSFGQGSEKLFF
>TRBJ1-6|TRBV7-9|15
CASSLALRGYSPLHF
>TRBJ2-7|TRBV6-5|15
CASSRREDRLYEQYF
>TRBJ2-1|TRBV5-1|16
CASGSPSSGGAHEQFF
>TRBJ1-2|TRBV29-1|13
CSVLTGGDYGYTF
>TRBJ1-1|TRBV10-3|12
CAISEQQGRAFF
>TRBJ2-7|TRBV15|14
CATSGRGGRYEQYF
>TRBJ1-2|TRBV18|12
CASSDRDFGYTF
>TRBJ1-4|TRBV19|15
CASNQRGGINEKLFF
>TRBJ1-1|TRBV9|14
CASSAVTGGTEAFF
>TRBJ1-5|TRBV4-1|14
CASSFRETNQPQHF
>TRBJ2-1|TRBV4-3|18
CASSQDLLGTGLYNEQFF
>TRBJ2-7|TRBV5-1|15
CASRPGGARSYEQYF
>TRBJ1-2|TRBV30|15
CACTLTGRWDYGYTF
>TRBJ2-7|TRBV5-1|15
CASTLGEGAGGEQYF
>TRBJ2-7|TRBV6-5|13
CASSSDRIYEQYF
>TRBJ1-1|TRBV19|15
CASSEDRELDTEAFF
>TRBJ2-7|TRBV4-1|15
CASSPGGLRSYEQYF
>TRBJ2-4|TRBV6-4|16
CASSEGAGGPGDIQYF
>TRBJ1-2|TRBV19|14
CASSDRLINYGYTF
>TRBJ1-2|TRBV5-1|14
CASSLGGAAYGYTF
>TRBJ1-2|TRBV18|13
CASSPLAGGGYTF
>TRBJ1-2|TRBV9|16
CASSVGEDFSNYGYTF
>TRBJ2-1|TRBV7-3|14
CASSLRQGADEQFF
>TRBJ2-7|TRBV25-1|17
CASSEYFAGQGAWEQYF
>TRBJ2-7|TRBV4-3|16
CASSQLYRVPTYEQYF
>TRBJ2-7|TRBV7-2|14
CASSTDRWVGEQYF
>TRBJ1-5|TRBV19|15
CASSSGQGGNQPQHF
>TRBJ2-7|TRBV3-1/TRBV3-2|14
CASSQDPEDHEQYF
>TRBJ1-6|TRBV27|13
CASSQDRDVPLHF
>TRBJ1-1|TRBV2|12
CASRQGNTEAFF
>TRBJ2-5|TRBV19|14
CASSMGLAKSTQYF
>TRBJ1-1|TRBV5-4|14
CASSGRQGGTEAFF
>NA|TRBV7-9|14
CASSLGAGVETQYF
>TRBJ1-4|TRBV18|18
CASSSVGGRVSTNEKLFF
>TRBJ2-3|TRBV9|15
CASSPGGPSTDTQYF
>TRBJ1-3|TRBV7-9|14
CASSNGAGGNTIYF
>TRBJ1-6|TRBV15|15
CATSRGVGKNSPLHF
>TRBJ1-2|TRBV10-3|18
CAISVSTSRGEANYGYTF
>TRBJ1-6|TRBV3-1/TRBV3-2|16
CASSRGQGAKNSPLHF
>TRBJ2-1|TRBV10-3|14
CAISPGTGYNEQFF
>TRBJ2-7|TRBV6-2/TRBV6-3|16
CASSYWGRGETYEQYF
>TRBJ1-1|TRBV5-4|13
CASSGGTARRAFF